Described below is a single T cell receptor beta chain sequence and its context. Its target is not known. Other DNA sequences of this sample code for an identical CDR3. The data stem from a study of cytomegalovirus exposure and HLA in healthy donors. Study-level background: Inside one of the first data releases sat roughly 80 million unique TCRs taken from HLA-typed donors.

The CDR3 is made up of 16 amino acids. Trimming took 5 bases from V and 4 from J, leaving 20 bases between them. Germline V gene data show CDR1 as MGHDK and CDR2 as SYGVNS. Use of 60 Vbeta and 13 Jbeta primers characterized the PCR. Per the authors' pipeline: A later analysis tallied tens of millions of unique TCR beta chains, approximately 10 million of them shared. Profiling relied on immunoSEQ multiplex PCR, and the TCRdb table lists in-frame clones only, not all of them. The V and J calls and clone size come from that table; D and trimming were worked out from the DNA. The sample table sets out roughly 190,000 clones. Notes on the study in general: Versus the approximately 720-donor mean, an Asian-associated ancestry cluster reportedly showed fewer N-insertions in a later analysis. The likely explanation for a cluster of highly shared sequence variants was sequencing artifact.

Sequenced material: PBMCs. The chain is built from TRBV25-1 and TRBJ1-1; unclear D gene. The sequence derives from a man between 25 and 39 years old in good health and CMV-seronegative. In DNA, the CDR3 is TGTGCCAGCAGTCCGTGGGGTGGGAGGGCAGCCACTGAAGCTTTCTTT. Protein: CASSPWGGRAATEAFF. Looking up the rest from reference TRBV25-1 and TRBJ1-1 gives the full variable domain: EADIYQTPRYLVIGTGKKITLECSQTMGHDKMYWYQQDPGMELHLIHYSYGVNSTEKGDLSSESTVSRIRTEHFPLTLESARPSHTSQYLCASSPWGGRAATEAFFGQGTRLTVV.